This T cell receptor beta chain appears in the sequencing data of a study of immune evolution from preneoplasia to lung adenocarcinoma. Study-wide results and limits: T cell clonality was higher in KRAS-mutant than EGFR-mutant or wild-type nodules. Later-stage lesions seemingly showed higher T cell density and diversity than normal lung.

The table came from immunoSEQ multiplex PCR; TCRdb's copy has only in-frame clones and leaves some out. The sample lists fewer than 50,000 clones; over 75% were seen once. As regards this clone: Its specificity is unknown.

The CDR3 extends over 15 amino acids. The V end lost 3 bases, the J end lost 4 bases, and 16 bases lay between the germline ends. Germline CDR1 SGHTA, CDR2 FQGNSA. Resections took place in Japan or China from about 2014 to 2018. This receptor was identified in a person aged 55 to 75 with lung adenocarcinoma. The V gene is TRBV7-2, the J gene TRBJ2-7; D is perhaps TRBD2 (6 bases). The specimen sequenced was FFPE invasive lung adenocarcinoma tissue. The DNA for the CDR3 is TGTGCCAGCAGCTTGAGGGGAGGCGACGTTTACGAGCAGTACTTC. This codes for CASSLRGGDVYEQYF.